A single sample is the source of the 22 T cell receptor beta chains below, sequenced in a study of blood T cell repertoires in COVID-19. TCRdb keeps only in-frame clones here, not all; method: immunoSEQ multiplex PCR. The sample consists of 270,000 or so clones, 80% to 90% of them appearing once. Material for sequencing was PBMCs or T cells enriched from blood (not recorded which). These receptors were obtained from a woman aged 30 to 39 with acute COVID-19.

The chain combines TRBV24-1 with TRBJ2-1; TRBD1 is a possible D gene (5 bases). Germline values: CDR1 KGHDR, CDR2 SFDVKD. This CDR3 is built from 15 residues. V lost 0 bases and J lost 7, with 12 bases in between. CDR3 sequence reads: CATSDLSGNRNEQFF. CDR3 nucleotides: TGTGCCACCAGTGATTTGTCAGGGAATAGGAATGAGCAGTTCTTC.

V and J are TRBV5-6 and TRBJ1-1; D is ambiguous. The ends were cut back, 0 bases at V and 1 base at J, with 7 bases in the middle. Germline CDR1 is SGHDT and CDR2 is YYEEEE. CDR3 length: 14 amino acids. CDR3 sequence (DNA): TGTGCCAGCAGCTTGGACAGACAGAACACTGAAGCTTTCTTT. It is translated as CASSLDRQNTEAFF. The full variable domain, completed using reference TRBV5-6 and TRBJ1-1, is DAGVTQSPTHLIKTRGQQVTLRCSPKSGHDTVSWYQQALGQGPQFIFQYYEEEERQRGNFPDRFSGHQFPNYSSELNVNALLLGDSALYLCASSLDRQNTEAFFGQGTRLTVV.

This chain joins TRBV27 and TRBJ2-1; TRBD2 matches at 7 bases. In germline, CDR1 is MNHEY, CDR2 SMNVEV (reference sequence). V shed 0 bases, J shed 5 bases, and the junction held 4 bases outside the gene matches. There are 15 residues in the CDR3. CDR3 protein: CASSLSGTTDNEQFF. CDR3 coding DNA: TGTGCCAGCAGTTTATCCGGGACTACCGACAATGAGCAGTTCTTC.

DNA for the CDR3: TGTGCCAGCAGCCACATAAAGGACAGGGGGGATGACGAGCAGTACTTC. This gives the protein CASSHIKDRGDDEQYF. The V call is TRBV4-2, the J call TRBJ2-7, with TRBD1 matching 10 bases. The trim removed 3 bases at V and 5 bases at J, leaving 10 bases unmatched. Germline V lookup: CDR1 LGHNA, CDR2 YNFKEQ. CDR3 length: 16 residues.

The chain couples TRBV7-8 to TRBJ2-5; D is possibly TRBD2 (6 bases). Per germline, CDR1 SGHVS and CDR2 FQNEAQ. The V and J ends lost 5 bases and 5 bases respectively, with 15 bases between them. This CDR3 is built from 14 residues. The CDR3 loop is CASSQQRGGETQYF. The CDR3 DNA reads as TGTGCCAGCAGCCAACAGAGGGGAGGCGAGACCCAGTACTTC.

In its sample, this clone was seen once. V usage is TRBV6-6 and J usage is TRBJ2-3, with D possibly TRBD2 on 5 matching bases. In germline, CDR1 is MNHNY, CDR2 SVGAGI (reference sequence). Trimming shortened V by 6 bases and J by 1 base, and 14 bases separated the two germline ends. The CDR3 is 15 residues long. For the CDR3, the DNA is TGTGCCAGCAGGCCACGGGGTTTTGGCACAGATACGCAGTATTTT. The encoded protein is CASRPRGFGTDTQYF.

The gene calls are TRBV25-1 and TRBJ2-3; 10 positions match TRBD2. The J segment lost 4 bases and the V segment lost 10 bases, leaving 2 bases of the junction unmatched. CDR3 length: 12 amino acids. The germline V gene encodes CDR1 MGHDK and CDR2 SYGVNS. This CDR3 reads CATSGSSDTQYF. DNA of the CDR3: TGTGCCACTAGCGGGAGTTCAGATACGCAGTATTTT. The full variable domain, its missing parts supplied by reference TRBV25-1 and TRBJ2-3, is EADIYQTPRYLVIGTGKKITLECSQTMGHDKMYWYQQDPGMELHLIHYSYGVNSTEKGDLSSESTVSRIRTEHFPLTLESARPSHTSQYLCATSGSSDTQYFGPGTRLTVL.

This rearrangement joins TRBV2 to TRBJ1-4, with D unresolved. Germline loops: CDR1 SNHLY, CDR2 FYNNEI. Trimming left V 6 bases short and J 0 bases short, with 8 bases between. The CDR3 totals 14 residues. CDR3 DNA sequence: TGTGCCAGCAGAGGCGGGACAACTAATGAAAAACTGTTTTTT. It specifies CASRGGTTNEKLFF. Full variable domain (missing parts from reference TRBV2 and TRBJ1-4): EPEVTQTPSHQVTQMGQEVILRCVPISNHLYFYWYRQILGQKVEFLVSFYNNEISEKSEIFDDQFSVERPDGSNFTLKIRSTKLEDSAMYFCASRGGTTNEKLFFGSGTQLSVL.

This rearrangement joins TRBV3-1 (or the pseudogene TRBV3-2) to TRBJ2-2; tentative D call: TRBD1 (5 bases). The ends were cut back, 1 base at V and 4 bases at J, with 7 bases in the middle. Germline assignment: CDR1 LGHDT and CDR2 YNNKEL (reference sequence). The CDR3 contains 14 residues. The DNA for the CDR3 is TGTGCCAGCAGCCAAGCACAGGCCACCGGGGAGCTGTTTTTT. Protein sequence: CASSQAQATGELFF.

J is TRBJ2-2 and V is TRBV19; no firm D call. The germline V gene encodes CDR1 LNHDA and CDR2 SQIVND (reference sequence). V was cut by 2 bases and J by 8 bases, with 9 bases left in between. CDR3 length: 13 amino acids. The CDR3 region has the DNA TGTGCCAGTAGTATACCTCATCGGGGGGAGCTGTTTTTT. It specifies CASSIPHRGELFF.

The chain has TRBV4-3 and TRBJ2-1; 7 nucleotides line up with TRBD2. Germline V gene lookup returns CDR1 LGHNA and CDR2 YSLEER. V trimming: 0 bases; J trimming: 9 bases; junction bases outside the gene matches: 2. This CDR3 has 13 residues. CDR3 loop: CASSQDRGGEQFF. CDR3 nucleotide sequence: TGCGCCAGCAGCCAAGATCGCGGGGGTGAGCAGTTCTTC.

This clone appeared a single time. This chain uses TRBV30 with TRBJ1-6; 8 bases align to TRBD1. Germline V gives CDR1 GTSNPN, CDR2 SVGIG (reference sequence). The V segment lost 6 bases and the J segment 9 bases; nucleotides outside the gene matches: 10. The CDR3 consists of 14 residues. CDR3 in amino acids: CACLRQGALSPLHF. Here the CDR3 DNA reads TGTGCCTGCCTTCGGCAGGGGGCACTTTCACCCCTCCACTTT. Variable domain in full (rest from reference TRBV30 and TRBJ1-6): SQTIHQWPATLVQPVGSPLSLECTVEGTSNPNLYWYRQAAGRGLQLLFYSVGIGQISSEVPQNLSASRPQDRQFILSSKKLLLSDSGFYLCACLRQGALSPLHFGNGTRLTVT.

The genes are TRBV11-2 and TRBJ2-5, with D possibly matching TRBD2 (5 bases). The CDR3 covers 14 residues. Per the germline V gene, CDR1 is SGHAT and CDR2 is FQNNGV. V gave up 5 bases and J gave up 5 bases, with 15 bases separating them. The CDR3 nucleotides are TGTGCCAGCAGCCCAACCGTGGGCGGGGAGACCCAGTACTTC. Translated, it gives CASSPTVGGETQYF.

This chain links TRBV30 with TRBJ2-2; 9 bases agree with TRBD2. The J segment lost 6 bases and the V segment lost 2 bases, leaving 4 bases of the junction unmatched. The V gene's germline CDR1 is GTSNPN and CDR2 SVGIG (reference sequence). The CDR3 totals 14 residues. This CDR3 reads CAWSILAGSGELFF. The CDR3 DNA sequence: TGTGCCTGGAGTATTCTAGCGGGATCCGGGGAGCTGTTTTTT.

J is TRBJ2-4 and V is TRBV7-8, with D tentatively TRBD1 (6 bases). The CDR3 has 16 amino acids. V dropped 1 base and J dropped 0 bases, with 10 bases sitting between them. From germline, CDR1 is SGHVS and CDR2 FQNEAQ. The CDR3 loop reads CASSLDTGLAKNIQYF. CDR3 DNA: TGTGCCAGCAGCTTAGACACAGGGTTAGCCAAAAACATTCAGTACTTC.

The chain uses TRBV28 and TRBJ2-6; TRBD1 matches at 11 bases. V trimming: 3 bases; J trimming: 0 bases; junction bases outside the gene matches: 1. The germline V gene has CDR1 MDHEN and CDR2 SYDVKM. The CDR3 is 17 amino acids. CDR3 sequence reads: CASSLGQGVSGANVLTF. The CDR3 region has the DNA TGTGCCAGCAGTTTGGGACAGGGGGTCTCTGGGGCCAACGTCCTGACTTTC.

The V and J genes are TRBV20-1 and TRBJ1-2; D is possibly TRBD1 (6 bases). The CDR3 runs to 14 residues. Germline loops: CDR1 DFQATT, CDR2 SNEGSKA (reference sequence). Trimming took off 3 bases at V and 2 bases at J, with 13 bases between the two ends. The chain's CDR3 is CSASIQGLNYGYTF. The CDR3 DNA follows: TGCAGTGCTAGTATCCAGGGGCTCAACTATGGCTACACCTTC.

The CDR3 nucleotides read TGTGCCAGCAGTGGGGGGGTAGCGTCGTCGAACACCGGGGAGCTGTTTTTT. This encodes CASSGGVASSNTGELFF. The rearrangement links TRBV28 to TRBJ2-2; TRBD2 matches at 7 bases. Losses at the gene ends were 5 bases for V and 0 bases for J; bases not matched to a gene: 9. Germline loops: CDR1 MDHEN, CDR2 SYDVKM. The CDR3 runs to 17 residues.

This clone occurred once. The V gene is TRBV12-3 or TRBV12-4, the J gene TRBJ1-1; D not certain. The CDR3 is made up of 11 amino acids. The V end lost 5 bases, the J end lost 8 bases, and 9 bases lay between the germline ends. CDR3 sequence reads: CASSVGGEAFF. For the CDR3, the DNA is TGTGCCAGCAGTGTCGGAGGAGAAGCTTTCTTT.

The V call is TRBV7-2, the J call TRBJ2-7; 7 nucleotides match TRBD2. This CDR3 is built from 13 residues. Germline trimming cut 5 bases from V and 6 bases from J; bases unmatched to any gene: 7. Germline-derived CDR1 and CDR2 are SGHTA and FQGNSA. The CDR3 protein is CASSLVAGVEQYF. The CDR3 nucleotides read TGTGCCAGCAGCCTTGTGGCGGGAGTCGAGCAGTACTTC.

Here the CDR3 reads CASSEGAGYNEQFF. In DNA, the CDR3 is TGTGCCAGCAGTGAAGGAGCCGGGTACAATGAGCAGTTCTTC. V usage is TRBV6-1 and J usage is TRBJ2-1; D unclear. V was clipped by 1 base and J by 4 bases, with 8 bases between them. CDR3 size: 14 residues. Germline CDR1 and CDR2: MNHNS and SASEGT.

The V gene is TRBV11-3, the J gene TRBJ2-7; TRBD2 matches 8 bases. The trim removed 4 bases at V and 2 bases at J, leaving 16 bases unmatched. The CDR3 covers 18 residues. Germline assignment: CDR1 SGHNT and CDR2 YENEEA. As DNA, the CDR3 is TGTGCCAGCAGCTCCCATTATCGTCCCAGCGGGAGAACCTACGAGCAGTACTTC. This codes for CASSSHYRPSGRTYEQYF. Combining the CDR3 with reference TRBV11-3 and TRBJ2-7 gives the whole variable domain EAGVVQSPRYKIIEKKQPVAFWCNPISGHNTLYWYLQNLGQGPELLIRYENEEAVDDSQLPKDRFSAERLKGVDSTLKIQPAELGDSAVYLCASSSHYRPSGRTYEQYFGPGTRLTVT.